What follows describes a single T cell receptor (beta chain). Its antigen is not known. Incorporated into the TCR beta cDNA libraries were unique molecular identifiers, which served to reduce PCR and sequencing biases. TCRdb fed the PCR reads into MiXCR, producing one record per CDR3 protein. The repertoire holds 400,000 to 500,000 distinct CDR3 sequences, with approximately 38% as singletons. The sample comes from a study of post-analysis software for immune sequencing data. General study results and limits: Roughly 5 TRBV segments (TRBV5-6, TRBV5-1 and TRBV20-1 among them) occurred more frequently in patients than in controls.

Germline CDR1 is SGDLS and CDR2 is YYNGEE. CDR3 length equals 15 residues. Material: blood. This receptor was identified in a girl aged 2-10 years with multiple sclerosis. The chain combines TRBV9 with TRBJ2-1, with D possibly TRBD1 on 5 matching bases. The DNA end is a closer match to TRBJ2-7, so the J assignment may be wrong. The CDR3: CASSLMGLTENEQYF. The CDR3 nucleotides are TGTGCCAGCAGCCTCATGGGGCTAACAGAGAACGAGCAGTACTTC.